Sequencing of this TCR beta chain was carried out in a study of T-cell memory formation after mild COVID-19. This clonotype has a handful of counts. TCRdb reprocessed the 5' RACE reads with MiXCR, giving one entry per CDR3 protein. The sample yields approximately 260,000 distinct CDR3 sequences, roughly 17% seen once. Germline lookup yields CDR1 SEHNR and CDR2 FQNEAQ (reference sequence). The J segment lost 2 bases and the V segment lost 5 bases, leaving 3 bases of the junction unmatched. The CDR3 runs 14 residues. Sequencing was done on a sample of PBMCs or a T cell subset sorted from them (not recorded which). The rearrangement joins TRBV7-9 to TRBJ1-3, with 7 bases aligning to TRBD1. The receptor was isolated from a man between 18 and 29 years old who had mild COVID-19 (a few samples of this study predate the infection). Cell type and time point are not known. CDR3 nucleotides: TGTGCCAGCAGCCCGACAGGGCCTGGAAACACCATATATTTT. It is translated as CASSPTGPGNTIYF.